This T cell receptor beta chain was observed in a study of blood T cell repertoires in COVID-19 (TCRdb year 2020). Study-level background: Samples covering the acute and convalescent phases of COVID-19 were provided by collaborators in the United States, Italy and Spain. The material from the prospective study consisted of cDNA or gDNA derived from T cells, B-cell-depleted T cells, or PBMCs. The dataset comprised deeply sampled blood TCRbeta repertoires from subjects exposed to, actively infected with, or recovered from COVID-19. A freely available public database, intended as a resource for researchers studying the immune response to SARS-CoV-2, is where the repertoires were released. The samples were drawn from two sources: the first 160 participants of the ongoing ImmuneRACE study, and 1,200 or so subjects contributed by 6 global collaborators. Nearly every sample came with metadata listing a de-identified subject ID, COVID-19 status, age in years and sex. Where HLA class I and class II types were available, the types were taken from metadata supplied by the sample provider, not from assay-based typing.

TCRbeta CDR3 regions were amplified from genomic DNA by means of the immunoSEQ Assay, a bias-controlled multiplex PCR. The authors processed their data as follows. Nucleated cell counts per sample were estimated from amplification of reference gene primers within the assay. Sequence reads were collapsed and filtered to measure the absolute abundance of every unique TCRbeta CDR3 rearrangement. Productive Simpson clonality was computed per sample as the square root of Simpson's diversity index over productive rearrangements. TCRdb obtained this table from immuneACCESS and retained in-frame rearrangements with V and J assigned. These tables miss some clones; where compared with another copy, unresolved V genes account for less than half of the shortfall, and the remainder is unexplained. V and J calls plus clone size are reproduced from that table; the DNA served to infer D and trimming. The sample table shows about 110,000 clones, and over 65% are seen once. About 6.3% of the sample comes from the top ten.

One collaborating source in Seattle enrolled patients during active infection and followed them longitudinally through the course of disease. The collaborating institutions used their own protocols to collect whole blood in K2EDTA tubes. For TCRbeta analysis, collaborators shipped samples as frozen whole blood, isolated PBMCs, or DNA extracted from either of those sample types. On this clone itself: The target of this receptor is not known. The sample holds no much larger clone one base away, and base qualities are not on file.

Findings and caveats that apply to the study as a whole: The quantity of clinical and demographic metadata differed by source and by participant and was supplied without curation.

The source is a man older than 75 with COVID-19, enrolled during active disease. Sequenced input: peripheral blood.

The DNA is as follows: TGTGCCAGCAGTCCCCAAGGGGGAGAGGGGACCGGGGAGCTGTTTTTT. This gives the protein CASSPQGGEGTGELFF. The chain couples TRBV27 to TRBJ2-2; tentative D gene TRBD1, with 6 bases matching. The CDR3 spans 16 residues, from the cysteine through the phenylalanine. The DNA shown is the 48-base CDR3, in frame from base 1. Via the germline V gene (reference sequence), CDR1 is MNHEY and CDR2 SMNVEV. The junction carries 18 bases between V and J, which are trimmed by 5 bases and 5 bases respectively.